Each of the 12 T cell receptor beta chains below was sequenced from the same sample in a study of human T cells and chemical hapten exposure. Time point: patch test 1, 2 weeks after DPC sensitization. The sample's treatment: therapeutic diphenylcyclopropenone sensitization with weekly scalp DPC. TCRdb independently ran MiXCR on the RACE reads; one entry per CDR3 protein. The sample yields approximately 340,000 distinct CDR3 sequences, under 9% seen once. The specimen comprised whole blood, sampled in connection with sensitization to the hapten diphenylcyclopropenone (DPC). Receptors originate from a woman in her late teens or twenties with alopecia areata. Some clones in this sample may be carry-over from other donors' samples.

Only a few counts were recorded for this clonotype. V is TRBV7-2 and J is TRBJ1-1; 7 nucleotides match TRBD1. After removal of 4 bases from V and 2 bases from J, the junction contained 4 bases not matched to a gene. The CDR3 length is 14 residues. The germline V gene encodes CDR1 SGHTA and CDR2 FQGNSA. The CDR3 region has the DNA TGTGCCAGCAGCTCGGGACAGATTAACACTGAAGCTTTCTTT. This sequence encodes CASSSGQINTEAFF.

The sample holds many counts of this clonotype. This chain connects TRBV4-3 to TRBJ1-2; possible D gene TRBD1, 6 bases. Trimming stripped 2 bases from V and 4 bases from J, with 14 bases between. This CDR3 has 15 residues. The germline V gene has CDR1 LGHNA and CDR2 YSLEER. CDR3 nucleotide sequence: TGCGCCAGCAGCCAAAACGCGGGGGGCGGCTATGGCTACACCTTC. It specifies CASSQNAGGGYGYTF.

This sequence joins TRBV6-2 or TRBV6-3 and TRBJ2-5, with 8 bases identical to TRBD2. Unmatched junction bases numbered 20, after V lost 9 bases and J lost 5 bases. CDR1 MNHEY and CDR2 SVGEGT come from the germline V gene. The CDR3 contains 17 residues. DNA for the CDR3: TGTGCCAGTTCGCTCACGGTAGCGGGGACCGGGGTGGAGACCCAGTACTTC. Translating gives CASSLTVAGTGVETQYF.

This clonotype was observed a few times. The V gene is TRBV27, the J gene TRBJ2-1; 11 bases map to TRBD2. The CDR3 sequence is 17 residues long. Per germline, CDR1 MNHEY and CDR2 SMNVEV (reference sequence). V shed 0 bases and J 7 bases; nucleotides not matched to a gene: 8. CDR3 residues: CASSLSPPSGGQNEQFF. The CDR3 DNA reads TGTGCCAGCAGTTTATCGCCCCCTAGCGGGGGGCAGAATGAGCAGTTCTTC.

This clonotype appeared a few times. A much larger clone sits a single nucleotide away, making a read error possible. The CDR3 is CAISDRSIDTQYF. The CDR3 DNA is TGTGCCATCAGTGATAGGAGCATAGATACGCAGTATTTT. The chain uses TRBV10-3 and TRBJ2-3; D gene uncertain. This CDR3 is 13 amino acids long. Germline assignment: CDR1 ENHRY and CDR2 SYGVKD.

This clonotype was observed many times. The CDR3 nucleotides read TGTGCCACCAGCAGGTACGGGACAGGGCATACTGAAGCTTTCTTT. It translates to CATSRYGTGHTEAFF. The V and J genes are TRBV15 and TRBJ1-1; 9 nucleotides line up with TRBD1. Germline V gene lookup returns CDR1 LNHNV and CDR2 YYDKDF (reference sequence). The CDR3 has 15 amino acids. The junction had 7 bases not matched to a gene; V was cut back by 3 bases and J by 5 bases.

In this sample, this clonotype turned up a few times. This sequence joins TRBV7-9 and TRBJ2-3; a possible D gene is TRBD2 (6 bases). Per the germline V gene, CDR1 is SEHNR and CDR2 is FQNEAQ (reference sequence). V shed 2 bases and J shed 1 base, with 16 bases lying between them. The CDR3 covers 17 residues. CDR3 loop: CASSLPRERRGTDTQYF. The CDR3 DNA reads as TGTGCCAGCAGCTTACCTCGAGAGCGGAGGGGCACAGATACGCAGTATTTT.

This clonotype was found a few times. The V gene is TRBV3-1, the J gene TRBJ1-6, with 8 positions matching TRBD1. Germline V CDR1 and CDR2: LGHDT, YNNKEL (reference sequence). The CDR3 length is 18 residues. V shed 3 bases and J 14 bases; nucleotides not matched to a gene: 21. CDR3 in DNA: TGTGCCAGCAGCCACAAAGGGACAGGCAGCCTTTTAAGAAAGACCCTCCACTTT. This translates into CASSHKGTGSLLRKTLHF.

This clonotype turned up a few times. This sequence may be a read error, since a much larger clone differs from it by one base. The genes are TRBV7-2 and TRBJ1-5; no reliable D call. Trimming stripped 1 base from V and 6 bases from J, with 4 bases between. CDR1 is SGHTA, CDR2 FQGNSA, per germline. The CDR3 loop spans 12 amino acids. The CDR3 is CASSLERQPQHF. CDR3 sequence (DNA): TGTGCCAGCAGCTTAGAACGTCAGCCCCAGCATTTT.

This clonotype was observed at least ten times. V usage is TRBV18 and J usage is TRBJ2-1; 8 nucleotides agree with TRBD1. The CDR3 runs 15 residues. Per the germline V gene, CDR1 is KGHSH and CDR2 is LQKENI. Trimming took 4 bases from V and 10 from J; bases not matched to a gene: 12. For the CDR3, the DNA is TGTGCCAGCTCACAAATCTCCGGGACAGGTGTGGAGCAGTTCTTC. This gives the protein CASSQISGTGVEQFF.

This clonotype came up many times. The chain links TRBV7-8 to TRBJ2-2; D is possibly TRBD1 or TRBD2 (5 bases each). V was cut by 2 bases and J by 4 bases, with 11 bases left in between. Germline values: CDR1 SGHVS, CDR2 FQNEAQ. The CDR3 runs 15 residues. CDR3 sequence reads: CASSLPRAGTGELFF. The CDR3 DNA sequence: TGTGCCAGCAGCTTACCCAGGGCGGGCACCGGGGAGCTGTTTTTT.

This clonotype was detected once. A much more abundant neighbour one base away suggests this may be a read error. The chain joins TRBV5-1 to TRBJ2-1, with TRBD2 as a possible D gene (6 bases). Germline V gives CDR1 SGHRS, CDR2 YFSETQ. V lost 6 bases, J lost 10 bases, and 11 bases lay in between. The CDR3 runs to 11 residues. The CDR3: CASILEGEQFF. CDR3 nucleotide sequence: TGCGCCAGCATCCTGGAGGGCGAGCAGTTCTTC.